Listed here is a single TCR beta chain. Its antigen is unknown. The source of the sample is a study of radiotherapy plus CTLA-4 blockade in lung cancer. Study-wide findings and caveats: Radiotherapy was combined with ipilimumab, and tumor-derived TCR clones then expanded in blood.

The protocol was immunoSEQ multiplex PCR, while the TCRdb copy is restricted to in-frame clones and leaves out a portion. Here the sample spans approximately 60,000 clones, about 80% being singletons. CTLA-4 blockade using ipilimumab, together with focal radiation, was received by patients with chemo-refractory metastatic non-small-cell lung cancer. This CDR3 contains 12 residues. CDR1 PRHDT and CDR2 FYEKMQ come from the germline V gene (reference sequence). Trimming removed 4 bases from V and 9 bases from J; junction bases left unmatched: 2. This TCR came from a human donor with non-small cell lung cancer whose response to radiotherapy plus ipilimumab could not be evaluated. The sample consisted of peripheral blood, taken from a patient treated with radiotherapy plus ipilimumab. V and J are TRBV13 and TRBJ1-3; 8 bases are shared with TRBD1. CDR3 coding DNA: TGTGCCAGCAGCTACAGGGGGGTCACCATATATTTT. This codes for CASSYRGVTIYF.